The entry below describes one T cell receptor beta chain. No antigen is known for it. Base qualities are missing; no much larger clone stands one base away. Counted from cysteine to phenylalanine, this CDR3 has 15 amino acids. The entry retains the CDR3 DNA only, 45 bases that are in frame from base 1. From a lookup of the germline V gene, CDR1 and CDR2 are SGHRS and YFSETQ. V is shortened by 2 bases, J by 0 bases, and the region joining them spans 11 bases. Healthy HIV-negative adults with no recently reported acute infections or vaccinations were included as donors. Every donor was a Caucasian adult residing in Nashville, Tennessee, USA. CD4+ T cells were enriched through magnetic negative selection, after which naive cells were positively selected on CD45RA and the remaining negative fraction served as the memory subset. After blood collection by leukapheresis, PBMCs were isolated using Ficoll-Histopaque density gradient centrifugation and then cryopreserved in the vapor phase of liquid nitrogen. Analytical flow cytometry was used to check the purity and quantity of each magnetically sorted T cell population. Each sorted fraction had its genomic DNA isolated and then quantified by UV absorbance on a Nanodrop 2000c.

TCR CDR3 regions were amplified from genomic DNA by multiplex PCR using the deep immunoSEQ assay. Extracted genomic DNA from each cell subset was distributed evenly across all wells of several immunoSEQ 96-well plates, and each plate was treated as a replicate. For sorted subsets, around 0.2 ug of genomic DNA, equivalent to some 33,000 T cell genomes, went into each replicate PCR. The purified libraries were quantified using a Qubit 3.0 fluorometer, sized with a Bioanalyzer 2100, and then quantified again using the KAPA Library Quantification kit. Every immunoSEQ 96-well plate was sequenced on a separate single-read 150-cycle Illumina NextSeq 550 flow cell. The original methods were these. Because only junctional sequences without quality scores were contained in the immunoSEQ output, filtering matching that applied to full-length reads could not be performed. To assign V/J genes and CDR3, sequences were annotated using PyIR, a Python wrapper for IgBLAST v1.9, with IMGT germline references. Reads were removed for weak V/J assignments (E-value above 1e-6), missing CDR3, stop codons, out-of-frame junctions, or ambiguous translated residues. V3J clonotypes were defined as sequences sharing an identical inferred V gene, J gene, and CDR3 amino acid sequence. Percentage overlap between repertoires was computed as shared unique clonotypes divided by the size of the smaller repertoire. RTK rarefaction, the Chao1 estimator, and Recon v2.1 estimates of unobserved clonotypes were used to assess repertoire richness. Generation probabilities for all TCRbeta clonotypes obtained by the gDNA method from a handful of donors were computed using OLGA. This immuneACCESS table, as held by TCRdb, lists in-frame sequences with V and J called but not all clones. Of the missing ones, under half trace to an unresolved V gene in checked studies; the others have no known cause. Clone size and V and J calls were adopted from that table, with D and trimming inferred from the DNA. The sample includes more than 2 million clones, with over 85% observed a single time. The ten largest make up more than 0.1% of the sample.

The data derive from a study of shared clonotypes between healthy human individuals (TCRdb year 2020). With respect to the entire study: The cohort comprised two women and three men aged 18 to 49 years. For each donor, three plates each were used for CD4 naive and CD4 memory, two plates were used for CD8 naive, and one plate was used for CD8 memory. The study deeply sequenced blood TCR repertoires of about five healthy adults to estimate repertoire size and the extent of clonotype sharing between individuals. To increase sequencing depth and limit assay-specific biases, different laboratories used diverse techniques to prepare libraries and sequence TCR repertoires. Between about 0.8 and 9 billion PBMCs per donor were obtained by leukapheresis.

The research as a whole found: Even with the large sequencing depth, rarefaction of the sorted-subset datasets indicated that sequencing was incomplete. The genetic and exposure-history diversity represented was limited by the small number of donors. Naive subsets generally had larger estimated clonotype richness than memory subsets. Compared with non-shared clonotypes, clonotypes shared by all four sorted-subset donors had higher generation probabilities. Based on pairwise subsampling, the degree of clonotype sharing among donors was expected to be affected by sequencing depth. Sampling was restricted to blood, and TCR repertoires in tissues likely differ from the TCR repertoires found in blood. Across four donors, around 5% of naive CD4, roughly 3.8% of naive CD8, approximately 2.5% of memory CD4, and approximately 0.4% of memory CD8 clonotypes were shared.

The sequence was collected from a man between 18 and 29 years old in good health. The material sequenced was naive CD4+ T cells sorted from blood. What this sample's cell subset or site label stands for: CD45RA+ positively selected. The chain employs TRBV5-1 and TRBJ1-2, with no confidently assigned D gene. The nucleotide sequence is TGCGCCAGCAGCTTTCTGCAGGAAGCTAACTATGGCTACACCTTC. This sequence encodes CASSFLQEANYGYTF.